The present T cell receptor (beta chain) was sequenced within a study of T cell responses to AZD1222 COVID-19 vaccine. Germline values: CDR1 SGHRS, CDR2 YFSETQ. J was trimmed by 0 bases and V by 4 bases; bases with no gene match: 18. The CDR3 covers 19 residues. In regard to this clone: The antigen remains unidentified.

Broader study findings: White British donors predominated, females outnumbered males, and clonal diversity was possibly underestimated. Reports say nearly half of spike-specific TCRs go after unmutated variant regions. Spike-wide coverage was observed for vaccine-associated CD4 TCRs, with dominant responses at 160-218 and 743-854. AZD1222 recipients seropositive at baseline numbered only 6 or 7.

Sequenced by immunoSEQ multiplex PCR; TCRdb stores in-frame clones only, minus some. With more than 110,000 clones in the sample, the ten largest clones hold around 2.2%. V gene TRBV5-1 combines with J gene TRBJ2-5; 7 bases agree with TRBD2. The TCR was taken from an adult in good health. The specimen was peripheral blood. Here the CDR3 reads CASSRGTGGSRGYQETQYF. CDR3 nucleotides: TGCGCCAGCAGCAGAGGGACCGGGGGGTCTAGGGGCTACCAAGAGACCCAGTACTTC.